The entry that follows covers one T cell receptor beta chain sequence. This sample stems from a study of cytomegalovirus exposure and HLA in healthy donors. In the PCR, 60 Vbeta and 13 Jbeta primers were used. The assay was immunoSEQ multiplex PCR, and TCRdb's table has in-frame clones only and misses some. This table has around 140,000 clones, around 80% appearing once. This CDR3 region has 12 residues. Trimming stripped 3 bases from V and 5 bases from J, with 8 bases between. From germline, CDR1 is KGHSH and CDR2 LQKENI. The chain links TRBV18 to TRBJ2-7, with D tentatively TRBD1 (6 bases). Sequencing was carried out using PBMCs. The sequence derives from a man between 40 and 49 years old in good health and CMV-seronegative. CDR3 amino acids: CASSPQGNEQYF. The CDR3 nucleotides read TGTGCCAGCTCACCGCAGGGGAACGAGCAGTACTTC.